The 20 T cell receptor beta chains below all came from one sample that was sequenced in a study of early T cells in non-severe SARS-CoV-2 infection (dated by TCRdb to about 2021). The receptor library was made with 5' RACE. The sample was run on a NextSeq 500. TCRdb ran its own pipeline on the public reads, namely fastp trimming at Q25 and MiXCR clone calling, and kept in-frame beta chains. Merged by CDR3 protein, the rows form single entries marked with the most common genes and DNA. The table for this sample lists tens of thousands of distinct CDR3 sequences; about 12% of them were counted only once. The ten largest clonotypes hold nearly 4.5% of the sample. The material sequenced was whole blood, taken at baseline. Every receptor here comes from an adult who was a healthcare worker with PCR-confirmed SARS-CoV-2 infection or an uninfected control (not recorded which).

V is TRBV3-1 and J is TRBJ1-2, with 7 bases aligning to TRBD1. Germline loops: CDR1 LGHDT, CDR2 YNNKEL (reference sequence). V lost 5 bases to trimming and J lost 6 bases; unmatched junction nucleotides: 9. The CDR3 has 14 amino acids. DNA for the CDR3: TGTGCCAGCAGCGCGGGGACAGATCCTGATGGCTACACCTTC. Amino acids: CASSAGTDPDGYTF.

This rearrangement joins TRBV7-3 to TRBJ1-3, with D possibly being TRBD1 (5 bases). Trimming shortened V by 1 base and J by 0 bases, and 13 bases separated the two germline ends. The CDR3 length is 17 residues. Germline loops: CDR1 SGHTA, CDR2 FQGTGA. The CDR3 coding sequence is TGTGCCAGCAGCTTAAGGCCCCAGGGTCTCTCTGGAAACACCATATATTTT. This sequence encodes CASSLRPQGLSGNTIYF.

The chain joins TRBV5-1 to TRBJ2-5; 15 bases fit TRBD2. The CDR3 is 18 residues long. Germline V gives CDR1 SGHRS, CDR2 YFSETQ. Trimming at V came to 4 bases and at J to 3 bases, leaving 10 bases not matched to a gene. CDR3 in amino acids: CASSSHPGLAGGEETQYF. The CDR3 coding sequence is TGCGCCAGCAGCAGCCACCCGGGACTAGCGGGAGGAGAAGAGACCCAGTACTTC.

The genes are TRBV29-1 and TRBJ2-1; 8 bases match TRBD2. With 8 bases clipped from V and 7 bases from J, the junction kept 10 bases outside the gene matches. Germline values: CDR1 SQVTM, CDR2 ANQGSEA. This CDR3 contains 13 residues. The CDR3 DNA reads TGCAGCTGTCCGGGACTAGTGGAAAATGAGCAGTTCTTC. Translated, it gives CSCPGLVENEQFF.

J is TRBJ1-2 and V is TRBV11-2, with 12 positions matching TRBD1. Germline CDR1 is SGHAT and CDR2 is FQNNGV. Trimming removed 3 bases from V and 4 bases from J; junction bases left unmatched: 9. There are 17 residues in the CDR3. In DNA form, the CDR3 reads TGTGCCAGCAGCTTTCCGGGACAGGGGGCGCCTCCCTATGGCTACACCTTC. This sequence encodes CASSFPGQGAPPYGYTF.

The chain uses TRBV29-1 and TRBJ2-7; D ambiguous. Trimming pared 5 bases from V and 6 bases from J, leaving 5 bases between. Germline-derived CDR1 and CDR2 are SQVTM and ANQGSEA. The CDR3 is 9 amino acids. For the CDR3, the DNA is TGCAGCGTTATCTCCGAGCAGTACTTC. This codes for CSVISEQYF.

This clonotype was seen repeatedly, ten times or more. J is TRBJ1-5 and V is TRBV10-3, with D uncertain. Germline V gene data show CDR1 as ENHRY and CDR2 as SYGVKD. Trimming cost V 0 bases and J 4 bases, with 16 bases left between them. The CDR3 is made up of 17 amino acids. The CDR3 loop is CAISESGGDSRNQPQHF. As DNA, the CDR3 is TGTGCCATCAGTGAGTCAGGTGGCGATTCGCGGAATCAGCCCCAGCATTTT.

This clonotype has only a few counts. The chain combines TRBV12-3 or TRBV12-4 with TRBJ1-2; 7 bases are a match to TRBD1. V was clipped by 5 bases and J by 6 bases; unmatched bases: 9. The CDR3 is made up of 14 amino acids. CDR3 residues: CASSTGTVRHGYTF. In nucleotides, the CDR3 is TGTGCCAGCAGTACCGGGACAGTGCGACATGGCTACACCTTC.

The chain links TRBV20-1 to TRBJ2-1; 7 nucleotides line up with TRBD1. CDR1 and CDR2 (germline): DFQATT, SNEGSKA (reference sequence). J was trimmed by 6 bases and V by 6 bases; bases with no gene match: 8. The CDR3 covers 13 residues. The CDR3 nucleotides are TGCAGTGCCCCCGACAGGGCGGCCAATGAGCAGTTCTTC. This sequence encodes CSAPDRAANEQFF.

This chain uses TRBV20-1 with TRBJ2-6; possible D gene TRBD2, 6 bases. Germline-derived CDR1 and CDR2 are DFQATT and SNEGSKA (reference sequence). The CDR3 has 13 amino acids. V lost 6 bases, J lost 0 bases, and 6 bases lay in between. The chain's CDR3 is CSAGSSGANVLTF. CDR3 nucleotides: TGCAGTGCCGGGAGCTCTGGGGCCAACGTCCTGACTTTC.

J is TRBJ1-2 and V is TRBV10-2; tentative D call: TRBD1 (5 bases). Trimming removed 6 bases at V and 2 bases at J, with 13 bases between. The CDR3 runs to 14 residues. Germline loops: CDR1 WSHSY, CDR2 SAAADI. This chain's CDR3 is CASRPLPGNYGYTF. The CDR3 DNA is TGCGCCAGCAGGCCCCTCCCAGGGAACTATGGCTACACCTTC.

The table lists this clonotype with a few counts. The chain recombines TRBV6-2 or TRBV6-3 with TRBJ2-7; either TRBD1 or TRBD2 may fit D (5 bases each). The CDR3 is 14 residues long. CDR1 and CDR2 from the germline V gene are MNHEY and SVGEGT. Trimming pared 3 bases from V and 0 bases from J, leaving 9 bases between. CDR3 loop: CASSYPGTSYEQYF. CDR3 nucleotide sequence: TGTGCCAGCAGTTATCCGGGGACCTCCTACGAGCAGTACTTC.

Many counts were recorded for this clonotype. The CDR3 DNA reads TGTGCCAGCAGTTCCTCTCCCACTAATGAGCAGTTCTTC. It yields the protein CASSSSPTNEQFF. J is TRBJ2-1 and V is TRBV6-6; unclear D gene. This CDR3 contains 13 residues. Between the trimmed V and J ends, which lost 4 bases and 7 bases, there was a span of 11 bases. Germline CDR1 MNHNY, CDR2 SVGAGI (reference sequence).

CDR3 nucleotides: TGTGCCAGCAGCTTCCGTGGGGGCTACAATGAGCAGTTCTTC. This gives the protein CASSFRGGYNEQFF. This chain joins TRBV12-3 or TRBV12-4 and TRBJ2-1; D assignment may be TRBD1 or TRBD2 (5 bases each). The CDR3 totals 14 residues. V was pared by 6 bases and J by 3 bases, with 12 bases between.

V usage is TRBV6-5 and J usage is TRBJ1-1, with D perhaps TRBD1 (6 bases). Germline V gene data show CDR1 as MNHEY and CDR2 as SVGAGI. V lost 5 bases and J 1 base, leaving 11 bases between the germline ends. This CDR3 spans 14 amino acids. CDR3 in amino acids: CASSLSRGNTEAFF. The CDR3 region has the DNA TGTGCCAGCAGTCTCTCCAGGGGGAACACTGAAGCTTTCTTT.

This clonotype has more than one count but fewer than ten. This chain links TRBV27 with TRBJ2-1; no definite D call. CDR1 is MNHEY, CDR2 SMNVEV, per germline (reference sequence). The V end lost 8 bases, the J end lost 6 bases, and 23 bases lay between the germline ends. This CDR3 is 16 amino acids long. The CDR3 DNA reads TGTGCCAGCTCCTCCTCGCCCGGATCGCCCTTCAATGAGCAGTTCTTC. This encodes CASSSSPGSPFNEQFF.

Notes on this clonotype: Without the conserved terminal phenylalanine or tryptophan, this CDR3 likely stems from a read error. The chain uses TRBV9 and TRBJ2-1; 9 bases map to TRBD2. The CDR3 has 15 amino acids. The J segment lost 10 bases and the V segment lost 0 bases, leaving 8 bases of the junction unmatched. Looked up from germline, CDR1 is SGDLS and CDR2 is YYNGEE. CDR3 residues: CASSVDGAGGLEQFL. In DNA form, the CDR3 reads TGTGCCAGCAGCGTAGATGGAGCGGGAGGACTAGAGCAGTTCCTC.

The V call is TRBV20-1, the J call TRBJ1-2; TRBD1 matches 10 bases. The CDR3 consists of 16 residues. Looked up from germline, CDR1 is DFQATT and CDR2 is SNEGSKA (reference sequence). J gave up 3 bases and V 1 base, and 8 bases lay outside the gene matches. CDR3 loop: CSARGAGQGGYYGYTF. CDR3 DNA sequence: TGCAGTGCTAGAGGCGCTGGACAGGGGGGTTACTATGGCTACACCTTC.

This clonotype was counted many times. V usage is TRBV12-3 or TRBV12-4 and J usage is TRBJ2-3, with D uncertain. This CDR3 has 14 residues. V was cut by 4 bases and J by 8 bases, with 16 bases left in between. CDR3 residues: CASSWAEVLGTQYF. CDR3 in DNA: TGTGCCAGCAGTTGGGCCGAAGTGCTTGGTACGCAGTATTTT.

A few counts support this clonotype. The J gene is TRBJ2-7, the V gene TRBV20-1; 8 bases map to TRBD1. CDR3 length: 14 amino acids. Trimming took 5 bases from V and 3 from J; bases not matched to a gene: 9. Germline V gene sequence: CDR1 DFQATT, CDR2 SNEGSKA (reference sequence). The CDR3 sequence is CSAPPRGHDYEQYF. The DNA for the CDR3 is TGCAGTGCTCCACCCAGGGGGCATGACTACGAGCAGTACTTC.